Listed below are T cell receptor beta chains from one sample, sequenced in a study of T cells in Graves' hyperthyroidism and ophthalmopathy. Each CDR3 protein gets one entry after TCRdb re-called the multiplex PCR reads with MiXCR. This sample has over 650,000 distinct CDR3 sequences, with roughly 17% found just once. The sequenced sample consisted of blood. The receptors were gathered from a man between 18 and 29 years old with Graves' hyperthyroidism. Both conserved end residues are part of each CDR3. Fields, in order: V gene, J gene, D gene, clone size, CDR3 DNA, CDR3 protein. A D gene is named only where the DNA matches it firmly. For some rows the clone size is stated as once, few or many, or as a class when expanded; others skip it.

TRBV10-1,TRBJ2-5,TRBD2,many,TGCGCCAGCAGTGACCGAGCGGGATTAGAAGAGACCCAGTACTTC,CASSDRAGLEETQYF
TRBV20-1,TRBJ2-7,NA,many,TGCAGTGCCGGGGGCGGGTTTGCCCGCTCCTACGAGCAGTACTTC,CSAGGGFARSYEQYF
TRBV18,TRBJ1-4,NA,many,TGTGCCAGCTCCCTGGGACCCAATGAAAAACTGTTTTTT,CASSLGPNEKLFF
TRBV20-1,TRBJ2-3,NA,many,TGCAGTGCCAGGAGGTCTTCAGATACGCAGTATTTT,CSARRSSDTQYF
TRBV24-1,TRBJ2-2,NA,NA,TGTGCCACCAGTGAAGACGCGAACACCGGGGAGCTGTTTTTT,CATSEDANTGELFF
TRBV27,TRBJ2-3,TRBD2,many,TGTGCCAGCAGTTTACTAGCGGGAATCTCAGATACGCAGTATTTT,CASSLLAGISDTQYF
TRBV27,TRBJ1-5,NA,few,TGTGCCAGCAGTAAGGAGGGATTCGGAAATCAGCCCCAGCATTTT,CASSKEGFGNQPQHF
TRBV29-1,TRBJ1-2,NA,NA,TGCAGCGTTGATGCACAAAGATATGGCTACACCTTC,CSVDAQRYGYTF
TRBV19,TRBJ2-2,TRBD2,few,TGTGCCAGTAGTACGCCTAGCGGGAACACCGGGGAGCTGTTTTTT,CASSTPSGNTGELFF
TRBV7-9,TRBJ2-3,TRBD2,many,TGTGCCAGCAGCTTACGCCGGTTCTTTCCCGGGACTAGCGGCACAGATACGCAGTATTTT,CASSLRRFFPGTSGTDTQYF
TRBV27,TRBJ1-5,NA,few,TGTGCCAGCAGTTTTTCAGGAAATAGCAATCAGCCCCAGCATTTT,CASSFSGNSNQPQHF
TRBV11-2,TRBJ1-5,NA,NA,TGTGCCAGCAGCTTAGGTACGGGGTCCCCCCAGCATTTT,CASSLGTGSPQHF
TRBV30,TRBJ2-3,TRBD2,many,TGTGCCTGGAGTGTCGTAGCGGGGAGCACAGATACGCAGTATTTT,CAWSVVAGSTDTQYF
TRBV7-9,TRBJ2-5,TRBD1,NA,TGTGCCAGCAGCTCCGACAGGGGAAAGACCCAGTACTTC,CASSSDRGKTQYF
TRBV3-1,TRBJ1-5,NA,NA,TGTGCCAGCAGCCAAGATCCCCACAGGGATCAGCCCCAGCATTTT,CASSQDPHRDQPQHF
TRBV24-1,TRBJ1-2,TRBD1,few,TGTGCCACCAGTCAGACAGGGGGCAACTATGGCTACACCTTC,CATSQTGGNYGYTF
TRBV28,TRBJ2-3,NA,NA,TGTGCCAGCAGTCCACCGTTAGGGCAGGCTAATGCAGATACGCAGTATTTT,CASSPPLGQANADTQYF
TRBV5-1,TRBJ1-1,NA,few,TGCGCCAGCAGCTGGGTCGGGGGGGCAATCACTGAAGCTTTCTTT,CASSWVGGAITEAFF
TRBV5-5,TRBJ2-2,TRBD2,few,TGTGCCAGCAGCTGGAGGCTAGCGGGCTTCGTGACCGGGGAGCTGTTTTTT,CASSWRLAGFVTGELFF
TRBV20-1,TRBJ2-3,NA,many,TGCAGTGCTAGCGAGAGGGGTGCAGATACGCAGTATTTT,CSASERGADTQYF
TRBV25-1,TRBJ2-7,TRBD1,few,TGTGCCAGCAGTGAGGGACAGGGGACCCCTTACGAGCAGTACTTC,CASSEGQGTPYEQYF
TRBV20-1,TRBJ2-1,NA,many,TGCAGTGCGCCTCGACTAGATGAGCAGTTCTTC,CSAPRLDEQFF
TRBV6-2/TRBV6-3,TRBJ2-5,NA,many,TGTGCCAGCAGTTACGGGACATCCCAAGAGACCCAGTACTTC,CASSYGTSQETQYF
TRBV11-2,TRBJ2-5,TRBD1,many,TGTGCCAGCAGCTTAGAGGGACAGGGGGCTGAGACCCAGTACTTC,CASSLEGQGAETQYF
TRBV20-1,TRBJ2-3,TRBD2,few,TGCAGTGCTAGAAAGCGGGGTTTGGATACGCAGTATTTT,CSARKRGLDTQYF
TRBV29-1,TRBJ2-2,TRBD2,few,TGCAGCGCTAAGACTAGCGGGGCGAGTGCCGGGGAGCTGTTTTTT,CSAKTSGASAGELFF
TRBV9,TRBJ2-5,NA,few,TGTGCCAGCAGCGTAAGCAGGGGCCAAGAGACCCAGTACTTC,CASSVSRGQETQYF
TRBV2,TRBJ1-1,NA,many,TGTGCCAGCAGTGAGGACAGTTATATGAACACTGAAGCTTTCTTT,CASSEDSYMNTEAFF
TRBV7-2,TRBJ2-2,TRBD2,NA,TGTGCCAGCAGCTCTTGGACTAGCGGGAGTAGGTTGACCGGGGAGCTGTTTTTT,CASSSWTSGSRLTGELFF
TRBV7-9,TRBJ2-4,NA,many,TGTGCCAGCAGCTTAAAGGGCCAGAGACTAGCCAAAAACATTCAGTACTTC,CASSLKGQRLAKNIQYF